The 12 T cell receptor beta chains in this list originate from one sample, sequenced in a study of blood T cells in healthy people across ages. With a J-beta primer mix and a sample-barcoded 5' primer, a second PCR ran roughly 6 to 11 cycles. TCRdb independently ran MiXCR on the 5' RACE reads; one entry per CDR3 protein. The sample contains about 1,500,000 distinct CDR3 sequences, about 28% of which appear only once. Material for sequencing was blood. These receptors were obtained from a woman under 40 in good health.

This clonotype was counted between two and nine times. CDR3 in amino acids: CATSRDPNEQFF. CDR3 bases: TGTGCCACCAGCAGAGATCCCAATGAGCAGTTCTTC. The genes are TRBV15 and TRBJ2-1, with unresolved D. The ends were cut back, 0 bases at V and 6 bases at J, with 3 bases in the middle. The CDR3 sequence is 12 residues long. From germline, CDR1 is LNHNV and CDR2 YYDKDF (reference sequence).

Comment on this clonotype: This may come from a read error, since a much larger clone is one base off. V gene TRBV29-1 combines with J gene TRBJ2-3, with 8 bases fitting TRBD1. CDR1 is SQVTM and CDR2 is ANQGSEA in the germline V gene. This CDR3 is built from 13 residues. This CDR3 is CSVDGQGTGTQYF. The DNA for the CDR3 is TGCAGCGTTGACGGACAGGGAACAGGTACGCAGTATTTT.

This chain links TRBV12-3 or TRBV12-4 with TRBJ2-5; TRBD2 agrees at 7 bases. This CDR3 region has 14 residues. V shed 5 bases and J 11 bases; nucleotides not matched to a gene: 14. The CDR3 here is CASSKLTGGNEQYF. The CDR3 nucleotides read TGTGCCAGCAGTAAGCTGACGGGAGGCAATGAGCAGTACTTC.

This clonotype was counted a few times. V and J are TRBV29-1 and TRBJ2-7; D is tentatively TRBD1 or TRBD2 (6 bases each). Between the trimmed V and J ends, which lost 3 bases and 3 bases, there was a span of 15 bases. Germline V gene lookup returns CDR1 SQVTM and CDR2 ANQGSEA. The length of the CDR3 is 14 residues. The CDR3 sequence: CSVEGGVGDYEQYF. The CDR3 DNA reads as TGCAGCGTTGAGGGGGGCGTAGGGGACTACGAGCAGTACTTC.

The sample holds many counts of this clonotype. The chain uses TRBV6-4 and TRBJ2-5; 11 bases line up with TRBD1. The germline V gene has CDR1 MRHNA and CDR2 SNTAGT. With 8 bases clipped from V and 1 base from J, the junction kept 9 bases outside the gene matches. There are 16 residues in the CDR3. CDR3 sequence reads: CASDTGTGGIQETQYF. CDR3 nucleotide sequence: TGTGCCAGCGATACCGGGACAGGGGGGATCCAAGAGACCCAGTACTTC.

This clonotype was picked up a small number of times. The chain links TRBV4-1 to TRBJ1-1; D possibly corresponds to TRBD1 (5 bases). The CDR3 extends over 16 amino acids. Per germline, CDR1 MGHRA and CDR2 YSYEKL. V lost 5 bases and J lost 6, with 22 bases in between. The CDR3 sequence: CASSEMDKVGVAEAFF. DNA for the CDR3: TGCGCCAGCAGCGAGATGGACAAAGTGGGGGTCGCTGAAGCTTTCTTT.

This clonotype was seen only a few times. V is TRBV12-3 or TRBV12-4 and J is TRBJ2-4; TRBD2 aligns across 15 bases. The CDR3 is 18 residues long. V was clipped by 6 bases and J by 13 bases; unmatched bases: 19. The CDR3 DNA sequence: TGTGCCAGCAGCACCGGGACTAGCGGGGGGCTCGGAGGCGGTAAGCAGTACTTC. It yields the protein CASSTGTSGGLGGGKQYF.

This clonotype was counted ten times or more. The gene calls are TRBV6-1 and TRBJ2-7; 8 bases agree with TRBD1. Trimming took 6 bases from V and 6 from J; bases not matched to a gene: 13. In germline, CDR1 is MNHNS, CDR2 SASEGT. The CDR3 totals 15 residues. The CDR3 is CASSGSGTGFAEQYF. The CDR3 DNA sequence: TGTGCCAGCAGCGGATCCGGGACAGGCTTCGCCGAGCAGTACTTC.

This clonotype appeared many times. The chain joins TRBV29-1 to TRBJ2-7, with 7 nucleotides matching TRBD2. The CDR3 length is 11 residues. J was trimmed by 3 bases and V by 5 bases; bases with no gene match: 1. CDR1 SQVTM and CDR2 ANQGSEA come from the germline V gene. The DNA of the CDR3 is TGCAGCGTTCGGGGGGTCTACGAGCAGTACTTC. Its translation is CSVRGVYEQYF.

Concerning this clonotype: One junction end does not reproduce the germline sequence, and a read error may be involved. The chain joins TRBV7-8 to TRBJ2-5, with D unclear. The CDR3 is 13 residues long. From germline, CDR1 is SGHVS and CDR2 FQNEAQ. DNA of the CDR3: TGTACCAGCAGCTTAGGCCAGGAAGAGACCCAGTACTTC. Its protein product is CTSSLGQEETQYF.

V usage is TRBV6-2 or TRBV6-3 and J usage is TRBJ2-7, with 7 nucleotides matching TRBD1. The V gene's germline CDR1 is MNHEY and CDR2 SVGEGT. V dropped 2 bases and J dropped 2; count of bases not matched to a gene: 3. The CDR3 extends over 14 amino acids. The CDR3 bases are TGTGCCAGCAGTTACCCGGACAGGCCCTACGAGCAGTACTTC. This codes for CASSYPDRPYEQYF.

This clonotype showed up just a few times. The CDR3 loop reads CASSPVAGRMNTEAFF. Here the CDR3 DNA reads TGTGCCAGCTCGCCGGTGGCAGGACGGATGAACACTGAAGCTTTCTTT. The rearrangement links TRBV18 to TRBJ1-1; D gene uncertain. The CDR3 totals 16 residues. Looked up from germline, CDR1 is KGHSH and CDR2 is LQKENI. V was cut by 6 bases and J by 0 bases, with 17 bases left in between.